The TCR beta chain under discussion was sequenced for a study of Ad26.COV2.S vaccination and SARS-CoV-2 variants. About the research overall: The donor participated in the COV1001 trial, in its Ad26.COV2.S arm.

On this clone itself: Antigen: not known.

Treatment specified: roughly 20 received Ad26.COV2.S at low or high dose, single or two shots; about 5 received placebo; per-sample allocation not given. Following the first vaccine or placebo injection, samples were taken on day 63. Aged 18-55 years, donor was enrolled in Boston in about 2020. The assay was immunoSEQ multiplex PCR, and TCRdb's table has in-frame clones only and misses some. The sample lists over 400,000 clones, roughly 91% occurring once. Study-wide results and caveats: With respect to non-spike TCR breadth, vaccine and placebo recipients were similar. The TCR breadth and depth analyses may have produced an underestimate of total T cell responses.

This CDR3 contains 18 residues. CDR1 is MNHEY, CDR2 SMNVEV, per germline (reference sequence). With 2 bases clipped from V and 2 bases from J, the junction kept 8 bases outside the gene matches. The chain is built from TRBV27 and TRBJ2-2; 10 bases map to TRBD2. Source: peripheral blood, taken in a trial of Ad26.COV2.S vaccine versus placebo. The sequence derives from a person between 18 and 65 years old who received the Ad26.COV2.S COVID-19 vaccine or a placebo. The CDR3 protein is CASSLGLAVLPNTGELFF. DNA for the CDR3: TGTGCCAGCAGTTTAGGACTAGCGGTCCTTCCTAACACCGGGGAGCTGTTTTTT.